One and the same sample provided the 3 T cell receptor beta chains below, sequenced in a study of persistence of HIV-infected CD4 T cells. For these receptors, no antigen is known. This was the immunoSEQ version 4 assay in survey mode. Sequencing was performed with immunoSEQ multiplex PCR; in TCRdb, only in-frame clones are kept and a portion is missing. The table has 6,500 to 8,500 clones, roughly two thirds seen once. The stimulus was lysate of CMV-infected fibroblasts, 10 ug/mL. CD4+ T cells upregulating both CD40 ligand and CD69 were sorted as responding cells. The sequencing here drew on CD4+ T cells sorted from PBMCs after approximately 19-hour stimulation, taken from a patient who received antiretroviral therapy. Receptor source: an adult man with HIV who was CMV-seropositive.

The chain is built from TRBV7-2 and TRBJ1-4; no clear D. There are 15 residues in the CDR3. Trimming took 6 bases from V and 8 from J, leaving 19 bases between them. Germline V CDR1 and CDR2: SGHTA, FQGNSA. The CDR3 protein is CASSGSGREGEKLFF. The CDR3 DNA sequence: TGTGCCAGCAGTGGGTCGGGAAGAGAAGGAGAAAAACTGTTTTTT. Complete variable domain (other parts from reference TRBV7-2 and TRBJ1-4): GAGVSQSPSNKVTEKGKDVELRCDPISGHTALYWYRQSLGQGLEFLIYFQGNSAPDKSGLPSDRFSAERTGGSVSTLTIQRTQQEDSAVYLCASSGSGREGEKLFFGSGTQLSVL.

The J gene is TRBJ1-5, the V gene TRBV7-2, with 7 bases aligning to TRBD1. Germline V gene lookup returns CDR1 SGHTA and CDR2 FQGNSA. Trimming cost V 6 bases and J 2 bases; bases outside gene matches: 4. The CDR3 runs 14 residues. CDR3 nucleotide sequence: TGTGCCAGCAGTCCAGACAGGGGCAATCAGCCCCAGCATTTT. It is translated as CASSPDRGNQPQHF.

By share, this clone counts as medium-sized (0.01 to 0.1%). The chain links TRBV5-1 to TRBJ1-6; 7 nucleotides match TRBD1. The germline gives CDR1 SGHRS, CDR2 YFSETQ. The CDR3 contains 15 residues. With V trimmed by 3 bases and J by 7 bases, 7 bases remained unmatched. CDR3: CASSSVTGLNSPLHF. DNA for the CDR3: TGCGCCAGCAGCTCTGTGACAGGGTTGAATTCACCCCTCCACTTT.